A selection of T cell receptor beta chains follows, all from one sample in a study of blood T cells in healthy people across ages. TCRdb passed the 5' RACE reads through MiXCR, listing each CDR3 protein once. The repertoire holds hundreds of thousands of distinct CDR3 sequences, 46% seen once, with around a sixth in the top ten. The specimen was blood. The receptors come from a man older than 75 in good health. CDR3s include the opening cysteine and the closing phenylalanine or tryptophan. D genes are given only for firm matches. The size field is filled for only some rows; it gives once, few, many or a size class.

D,J,V,size,DNA,CDR3
TRBD2,TRBJ2-3,TRBV27,NA,TGTGCCAGCACTTGGTCTAGCGGGGAGACTAGCACAGATACGCAGTATTTT,CASTWSSGETSTDTQYF
NA,TRBJ2-1,TRBV10-3,NA,TGTGCCATCAGTGACCAGCTTAGGGGTGAGGGGAATGAGCAGTTCTTC,CAISDQLRGEGNEQFF
NA,TRBJ2-5,TRBV5-1,NA,TGCGCCAGCAGCTTGGGGAGTGTGGGAGAGACCCAGTACTTC,CASSLGSVGETQYF
TRBD1,TRBJ2-5,TRBV7-2,few,TGTGCCAGCAGCTACGGACAGGGCGGGGAGACCCAGTACTTC,CASSYGQGGETQYF
NA,TRBJ2-5,TRBV12-3/TRBV12-4,few,TGTGCCAGCAGCCGGCCACCGGGCCAGCAGTACTTC,CASSRPPGQQYF
NA,TRBJ2-1,TRBV2,many,TGTGCCAGCAGTGAGAGACTAGTCGACAATGAGCAGTTCTTC,CASSERLVDNEQFF
NA,TRBJ1-2,TRBV7-2,NA,TGTGCCAGCAGCACCGGGACAAGGGGATATGGCTACACCTTC,CASSTGTRGYGYTF
NA,TRBJ2-1,TRBV5-1,NA,TGCGCCAGCAGCTCCGCCCAGGGGTATGAGCAGTTCTTC,CASSSAQGYEQFF
NA,TRBJ2-7,TRBV7-8,NA,TGTGCCAGCAGCGTAAACAGGGGGGGGTACGAGCAGTACTTC,CASSVNRGGYEQYF
NA,TRBJ1-1,TRBV2,NA,TGTGCCAGCAGTGAGCCAGGAAACACTGAAGCTTTCTTT,CASSEPGNTEAFF
TRBD1,TRBJ1-1,TRBV7-2,NA,TGTGCCAGCAGCGAGCCCCGCGGGACAGGGTCTGAAGCTTTCTTT,CASSEPRGTGSEAFF
NA,TRBJ2-5,TRBV20-1,few,TGCAGTGCGAGAAGCGATCAAGAGACCCAGTACTTC,CSARSDQETQYF
TRBD2,TRBJ2-1,TRBV5-1,few,TGCGCCAGCAGCCCCGGACTAGTCGCCTACAATGAGCAGTTCTTC,CASSPGLVAYNEQFF
NA,TRBJ1-2,TRBV29-1,NA,TGCAGCGTTGAGACAGCTAACTATGGCCACACCTTC,CSVETANYGHTF
NA,TRBJ2-5,TRBV28,NA,TGTGCCAGCAGTAGGTCACAGTCACAAGAGACCCAGTACTTC,CASSRSQSQETQYF
NA,TRBJ2-5,TRBV28,many,TGTGCCAGCAGTTTAAACAGGGTGGCTGAGACCCAGTACTTC,CASSLNRVAETQYF
TRBD2,TRBJ2-2,TRBV6-2/TRBV6-3,many,TGTGCCAGCATCCGGAGCGGGAGCTCCCCCGGGGAGCTGTTTTTT,CASIRSGSSPGELFF
TRBD2,TRBJ2-1,TRBV5-1,NA,TGCGCCAGCAGCAGCACCGGGACTAAATACAATGAGCAGTTCTTC,CASSSTGTKYNEQFF
TRBD2,TRBJ2-4,TRBV7-2,NA,TGTGCCAGCAGCTTAGCGGCTAGCGGAAACATTCAGTACTTC,CASSLAASGNIQYF
TRBD1,TRBJ2-1,TRBV18,many,TGTGCCAGCTCACCGAACCGTGGGACAGGAACCAATGAGCAGTTCTTC,CASSPNRGTGTNEQFF
TRBD2,TRBJ2-3,TRBV12-3/TRBV12-4,many,TGTGCCAGCAGCGTTATAGCGGGATCAACAGATACGCAGTATTTT,CASSVIAGSTDTQYF
NA,TRBJ2-1,TRBV28,NA,TGTGCCAGCAGTGCCCTCGCCGGGGAGAGTTCCTACAATGAGCAGTTCTTC,CASSALAGESSYNEQFF
NA,TRBJ1-1,TRBV7-2,few,TGTGCCAGCAGCACCAGGCCCACTGAAGCTTTCTTT,CASSTRPTEAFF
TRBD2,TRBJ2-5,TRBV29-1,NA,TGCAGCGTTGATAGCGGGAGTGAGACCCAGTACTTC,CSVDSGSETQYF
TRBD1,TRBJ2-3,TRBV14,NA,TGTGCCAGCAGCCAAAGTCGGCGGGACAGGGCGATTGATACGCAGTATTTT,CASSQSRRDRAIDTQYF
NA,TRBJ1-5,TRBV28,NA,TGTGCCAGCAGCCTCGGGGGGACCCGGCCCAATCAGCCCCAGCATTTT,CASSLGGTRPNQPQHF
TRBD1,TRBJ2-1,TRBV4-3,NA,TGCGCCAGCAGCCTATACCTCGACGGGACAGGGGGCTACAATGAGCAGTTCTTC,CASSLYLDGTGGYNEQFF
NA,TRBJ2-1,TRBV6-2/TRBV6-3,few,TGTGCCAGCAGCTCCTTTTTGACCTCCTACAATGAGCAGTTCTTC,CASSSFLTSYNEQFF
NA,TRBJ1-2,TRBV5-1,NA,TGCGCCAGCAGCTTGGAAGTCAGCGGCTATGGCTACACCTTC,CASSLEVSGYGYTF
TRBD2,TRBJ2-4,TRBV2,few,TGTGCCAGCCGGAGACTAGCGGGATCAAACATTCAGTACTTC,CASRRLAGSNIQYF
NA,TRBJ2-5,TRBV5-1,few,TGCGCGTCAGGGGTACAAGAGACCCAGTACTTC,CASGVQETQYF
NA,TRBJ2-7,TRBV7-2,NA,TGTGCCAGCAGCTTGAGGCTAGCGAGGGACAATGAGCAGTACTTC,CASSLRLARDNEQYF
TRBD1,TRBJ2-1,TRBV12-3/TRBV12-4,NA,TGTGCCAGCAGACTCACACAGGGGGCAGGTGAGCAGTTCTTC,CASRLTQGAGEQFF
NA,TRBJ2-2,TRBV20-1,NA,TGCAGTGCTAGACCTCCTAGGGGATCCACCGGGGAGCTGTTTTTT,CSARPPRGSTGELFF
NA,TRBJ2-5,TRBV7-2,once,TGTGCCAGCAGCTTAGTTGGGTCGTGGGGGACCCAGTACTTC,CASSLVGSWGTQYF
TRBD1,TRBJ2-5,TRBV5-1,few,TGCGCCAGCAGCTGGACAGGGGTTGAGACCCAGTACTTC,CASSWTGVETQYF
NA,TRBJ1-4,TRBV28,once,TGTGCCAGCAGTTTCCGGGGTGCCCACGAAAAACTGTTTTTT,CASSFRGAHEKLFF
NA,TRBJ1-5,TRBV6-4,NA,TGTGCCAGCAGTGATGCAGGCAACAATCAGCCCCAGCATTTT,CASSDAGNNQPQHF
NA,TRBJ2-1,TRBV10-3,few,TGTGCCGCGATGAGTAGCGGCAGCCCATCCTACAATGAGCAGTTCTTC,CAAMSSGSPSYNEQFF
TRBD2,TRBJ2-5,TRBV27,NA,TGTGCCAGCAGTTCAGGACTAGCGGAGGGGGGGGTGGGGACCCAGTACTTC,CASSSGLAEGGVGTQYF